What follows are 19 T cell receptor beta chains derived from one specimen sequenced in a study of CD8 T cells in Susac syndrome. RNA, at about 0.45 to 1 ug, was reverse transcribed with random hexamers. Each CDR3 protein gets one entry after TCRdb re-called the immunoSEQ multiplex PCR reads with MiXCR. This table has some 300,000 distinct CDR3 sequences, about 85% appearing once. Sequencing used CD8+ T cells from PBMCs. The source of these receptors is a human donor with multiple sclerosis.

The chain has TRBV27 and TRBJ1-2; perhaps TRBD1 as D (5 bases). Per germline, CDR1 MNHEY and CDR2 SMNVEV (reference sequence). V lost 5 bases and J 8 bases, leaving 18 bases between the germline ends. This CDR3 contains 14 residues. The CDR3 sequence: CASSPAAPPGGYTF. As DNA, the CDR3 is TGTGCCAGCAGTCCAGCGGCCCCCCCAGGGGGCTACACCTTC.

This clonotype was detected only once. V and J are TRBV30 and TRBJ1-5; 8 positions agree with TRBD1. Germline V gene sequence: CDR1 GTSNPN, CDR2 SVGIG (reference sequence). After removal of 1 base from V and 10 bases from J, the junction contained 9 bases not matched to a gene. This CDR3 contains 14 residues. As DNA, the CDR3 is TGTGCCTGGAGTGCGGGGACAGGCAATGCACCCCAGCATTTT. Its translation is CAWSAGTGNAPQHF.

This rearrangement joins TRBV10-3 to TRBJ2-7, with D perhaps assigned TRBD1 or TRBD2 (5 bases each). V was clipped by 3 bases and J by 0 bases, with 12 bases between them. Germline-derived CDR1 and CDR2 are ENHRY and SYGVKD. The CDR3 contains 15 residues. The DNA of the CDR3 is TGTGCCATCAGTGACCCGAGGGGACCCTCCTACGAGCAGTACTTC. Its protein is CAISDPRGPSYEQYF.

This clonotype is a singleton in its sample. This rearrangement joins TRBV27 to TRBJ1-3; no firm D call. The CDR3 extends over 15 amino acids. The V end was cut by 8 bases, the J end by 0 bases, with 14 bases between. CDR1 and CDR2 (germline): MNHEY, SMNVEV (reference sequence). CDR3 coding DNA: TGTGCCAGCCAGTCGGCGGCGTACTCTGGAAACACCATATATTTT. This encodes CASQSAAYSGNTIYF.

CDR3 region: CATTPRGALNTEAFF. The CDR3 DNA reads TGTGCCACCACCCCGAGGGGGGCTCTGAACACTGAAGCTTTCTTT. V is TRBV24-1 and J is TRBJ1-1; a weak D match, TRBD1 (6 bases). V dropped 8 bases and J dropped 0 bases, with 15 bases sitting between them. The germline CDR1 and CDR2 sequences are KGHDR and SFDVKD. The CDR3 contains 15 residues.

This clonotype turned up a few times. V and J are TRBV27 and TRBJ1-2; no definite D call. Germline V CDR1 and CDR2: MNHEY, SMNVEV (reference sequence). The CDR3 length is 12 residues. V lost 2 bases to trimming and J lost 4 bases, with 5 bases between them. CDR3 sequence reads: CASSLRGYGYTF. CDR3 DNA sequence: TGTGCCAGCAGTTTACGGGGCTATGGCTACACCTTC.

Only one count was recorded for this clonotype. J is TRBJ2-7 and V is TRBV11-2; weak D call: TRBD2 (5 bases). The V gene lost 4 bases and the J gene lost 6 bases, with 22 bases spanning the gap. This CDR3 comprises 16 residues. Germline CDR1 reads SGHAT; CDR2 reads FQNNGV. CDR3 loop: CASSYSGKLVLREQYF. DNA for the CDR3: TGTGCCAGCAGCTATTCCGGGAAACTAGTACTTCGCGAGCAGTACTTC.

The genes are TRBV29-1 and TRBJ2-7, with 9 positions matching TRBD1. Germline CDR1 SQVTM, CDR2 ANQGSEA. This CDR3 contains 15 residues. The V segment lost 1 base and the J segment 4 bases; nucleotides outside the gene matches: 8. The CDR3 DNA reads TGCAGCGTTGAAGTCAGGACAGGGGCTTGGTACGAGCAGTACTTC. Encoded protein: CSVEVRTGAWYEQYF.

This clonotype was observed many times. J is TRBJ2-7 and V is TRBV7-9; D is ambiguous. V lost 1 base to trimming and J lost 2 bases, with 3 bases between them. The germline CDR1 and CDR2 sequences are SEHNR and FQNEAQ (reference sequence). The CDR3 covers 12 residues. The CDR3 here is CASSLGTYEQYF. The CDR3 DNA reads TGTGCCAGCAGCTTAGGTACCTACGAGCAGTACTTC. The whole variable domain, filled in from reference TRBV7-9 and TRBJ2-7, reads DTGVSQNPRHKITKRGQNVTFRCDPISEHNRLYWYRQTLGQGPEFLTYFQNEAQLEKSRLLSDRFSAERPKGSFSTLEIQRTEQGDSAMYLCASSLGTYEQYFGPGTRLTVT.

Comment on this clonotype: Relative to the germline gene, one junction end is altered; a read error may explain this. The rearrangement joins TRBV9 to TRBJ1-5; TRBD1 agrees at 9 bases. The CDR3 totals 16 residues. Germline V gene sequence: CDR1 SGDLS, CDR2 YYNGEE. The CDR3 coding sequence is TGTGCCAGCAGCGGATCGTTGGACAGGGGTTTTCAGTCCCAGCATTTT. As protein: CASSGSLDRGFQSQHF.

The V gene is TRBV27, the J gene TRBJ2-7, with D possibly being TRBD1 or TRBD2 (5 bases each). Trimming cost V 3 bases and J 2 bases, with 17 bases left between them. Germline V gene data show CDR1 as MNHEY and CDR2 as SMNVEV (reference sequence). This CDR3 has 16 amino acids. For the CDR3, the DNA is TGTGCCAGCAGTTTCCCGACGGGACCCTCCCCCTACGAGCAGTACTTC. This codes for CASSFPTGPSPYEQYF.

The V call is TRBV10-3, the J call TRBJ2-3; TRBD2 matches 10 bases. This CDR3 is 14 amino acids long. V shed 10 bases, J shed 1 base, and the junction held 5 bases outside the gene matches. CDR1 is ENHRY and CDR2 is SYGVKD in the germline V gene. The CDR3 nucleotides are TGTGCCACCACCGGACTAGCGGGCACAGATACGCAGTATTTT. Amino acid sequence: CATTGLAGTDTQYF.

The chain joins TRBV20-1 to TRBJ2-1; 12 positions match TRBD2. The junction had 3 bases not matched to a gene; V was cut back by 3 bases and J by 9 bases. The CDR3 extends over 13 amino acids. Germline CDR1 reads DFQATT; CDR2 reads SNEGSKA (reference sequence). In DNA form, the CDR3 reads TGCAGTGCTAGTGGACTAGCGGGACGTGAGCAGTTCTTC. This gives the protein CSASGLAGREQFF.

This chain connects TRBV19 to TRBJ1-5; D is possibly TRBD1 (5 bases). Trimming took off 6 bases at V and 4 bases at J, with 16 bases between the two ends. The length of the CDR3 is 15 residues. The germline CDR1 and CDR2 sequences are LNHDA and SQIVND (reference sequence). The CDR3: CASRSTWGENQPQHF. In nucleotides, the CDR3 is TGTGCCAGTAGGTCGACCTGGGGGGAGAATCAGCCCCAGCATTTT.

This clonotype was seen more than once but under ten times. The CDR3 bases are TGTGCCAGCACCTTATCCTCCCCAGAGATTTACGGCGAGCAGTACTTC. This gives the protein CASTLSSPEIYGEQYF. The chain joins TRBV28 to TRBJ2-7; no clear D. The CDR3 consists of 16 residues. Germline CDR1 is MDHEN and CDR2 is SYDVKM. Trimming took 7 bases from V and 6 from J, leaving 25 bases between them.

This clonotype was recorded a few times. The V gene is TRBV6-2 or TRBV6-3, the J gene TRBJ2-1; 11 nucleotides agree with TRBD2. Germline CDR1 and CDR2: MNHEY and SVGEGT. The V gene end was trimmed by 4 bases and the J gene end by 12 bases; junction bases not matched to a gene: 14. CDR3 length equals 16 residues. The CDR3 loop reads CASSSTTSGSNRRQFF. The CDR3 DNA is TGTGCCAGCAGTTCCACAACTAGCGGGAGTAATAGGCGGCAGTTCTTC.

As for this clonotype: A read error may produce the germline difference seen at one junction end. DNA of the CDR3: TGTGCCAGCAGTGAGGGCCGGAATTGGAACACCGGGGAGCCGTTTTTT. As protein: CASSEGRNWNTGEPFF. The rearrangement joins TRBV2 to TRBJ2-2, with D tentatively TRBD2 (5 bases). The germline V gene encodes CDR1 SNHLY and CDR2 FYNNEI. The CDR3 extends over 16 amino acids.

The chain carries TRBV20-1 and TRBJ2-3; TRBD2 matches 8 bases. Per the germline V gene, CDR1 is DFQATT and CDR2 is SNEGSKA (reference sequence). The CDR3 has 16 residues. V dropped 0 bases and J dropped 2; count of bases not matched to a gene: 7. This CDR3 is CSARDLVAGTTDTQYF. In DNA, the CDR3 is TGCAGTGCTAGAGATCTAGTAGCGGGAACCACAGATACGCAGTATTTT.

This clonotype was detected a few times. The rearrangement uses TRBV6-5 and TRBJ2-7; TRBD2 agrees at 10 bases. Germline loops: CDR1 MNHEY, CDR2 SVGAGI. V lost 5 bases to trimming and J lost 4 bases; unmatched junction nucleotides: 5. This CDR3 region has 14 residues. The CDR3 region is CASSPGLASYEQYF. The CDR3 DNA follows: TGTGCCAGCAGTCCGGGACTAGCGAGTTACGAGCAGTACTTC.